This T cell receptor beta chain was recorded in a study of regulatory T cells in long-lasting Graves disease. Sample time point: persistent/refractory GD, antithyroid drugs over 5 years with positive TRAb. Following extraction of RNA from PBMCs, that RNA was used to make the TCR library. Building of the TCR beta libraries involved iRepertoire HTBI primers and Arm-PCR of CDR3 regions. MiXCR, applied by TCRdb to the multiplex PCR reads, yields one record per CDR3 protein. The data show around 430,000 distinct CDR3 sequences, roughly 22% seen once. This clonotype was picked up many times. A read error may account for a junction end that differs from germline. Germline V gene data show CDR1 as SGHNT and CDR2 as YENEEA. This CDR3 is built from 14 residues.

Sequenced material: peripheral blood mononuclear cells (PBMCs), taken when the disease was refractory, from a patient treated with antithyroid drugs. The V call is TRBV11-3, the J call TRBJ2-7; D is undetermined. This clonotype was obtained from a female donor with Graves disease. CDR3 sequence (DNA): TGTGCCAACAGCTTATGGGTAGGAAGCTACGAGCAGTACTTC. Its protein is CANSLWVGSYEQYF. Full variable domain (outside the CDR3, taken from reference TRBV11-3 and TRBJ2-7): EAGVVQSPRYKIIEKKQPVAFWCNPISGHNTLYWYLQNLGQGPELLIRYENEEAVDDSQLPKDRFSAERLKGVDSTLKIQPAELGDSAVYLCANSLWVGSYEQYFGPGTRLTVT.